The 17 T cell receptor beta chains below were found in one sample sequenced in a study of graft-versus-host responses after intestinal transplantation. These receptors' targets are unknown. Data came from immunoSEQ multiplex PCR; TCRdb stores just in-frame clones and leaves some out. The sample records approximately 88,000 clones, under 90% being singletons. The specimen was unstimulated CD4+ T cells sorted from spleen or lymph node cells, collected before intestinal transplant. The receptor source for this set is a human donor who received an intestinal transplant.

This chain connects TRBV4-2 to TRBJ2-7, with D possibly TRBD1 on 6 matching bases. The CDR3 length is 16 residues. Between the trimmed V and J ends, which lost 4 bases and 2 bases, there was a span of 18 bases. Germline values: CDR1 LGHNA, CDR2 YNFKEQ. CDR3 nucleotides: TGTGCCAGCAGCCGTGGGGGCGGCGGAACCCCCTACGAGCAGTACTTC. Protein sequence: CASSRGGGGTPYEQYF.

CDR3 nucleotides: TGCGCCACCCTGCTGGCGGGGGGGCTTGGGGAGCAGTACTTC. It specifies CATLLAGGLGEQYF. The chain employs TRBV10-2 and TRBJ2-7; 9 bases match TRBD2. The V segment lost 10 bases and the J segment 7 bases; nucleotides outside the gene matches: 14. The CDR3 runs to 14 residues. In germline, CDR1 is WSHSY, CDR2 SAAADI.

Written as DNA, the CDR3 is TGCGCCAGCAGCCCGGACAGGGGTGGCGAGACCCAGTACTTC. Encoded protein: CASSPDRGGETQYF. The gene calls are TRBV5-1 and TRBJ2-5; TRBD1 aligns across 9 bases. Germline-derived CDR1 and CDR2 are SGHRS and YFSETQ. Unmatched junction bases numbered 6, after V lost 4 bases and J lost 5 bases. The CDR3 loop spans 14 amino acids. Full variable domain (missing parts from reference TRBV5-1 and TRBJ2-5): KAGVTQTPRYLIKTRGQQVTLSCSPISGHRSVSWYQQTPGQGLQFLFEYFSETQRNKGNFPGRFSGRQFSNSRSEMNVSTLELGDSALYLCASSPDRGGETQYFGPGTRLLVL.

The chain uses TRBV7-2 and TRBJ2-3, with 13 nucleotides matching TRBD2. Germline assignment: CDR1 SGHTA and CDR2 FQGNSA. The junction had 1 base not matched to a gene; V was cut back by 5 bases and J by 5 bases. There are 14 residues in the CDR3. CDR3 nucleotide sequence: TGTGCCAGCAGCGGGACTAGCGGGGAAGATACGCAGTATTTT. Its translation is CASSGTSGEDTQYF.

V usage is TRBV2 and J usage is TRBJ2-3; TRBD2 matches 12 bases. V lost 3 bases, J lost 8 bases, and 12 bases stayed unmatched. The CDR3 consists of 17 residues. CDR1 is SNHLY and CDR2 is FYNNEI in the germline V gene. The DNA for the CDR3 is TGTGCCAGCAGTGACCCCCGACTAGCGGGGGCGGTGGGTACGCAGTATTTT. Its protein is CASSDPRLAGAVGTQYF.

This rearrangement joins TRBV10-1 to TRBJ2-3, with 8 bases identical to TRBD1. This CDR3 region has 15 residues. The V gene end was trimmed by 3 bases and the J gene end by 6 bases; junction bases not matched to a gene: 8. CDR1 WNHNN and CDR2 SYGVQD come from the germline V gene (reference sequence). The CDR3 is CASSEGQGARDTQYF. The CDR3 DNA follows: TGCGCCAGCAGTGAAGGGCAGGGGGCGAGGGATACGCAGTATTTT.

The chain combines TRBV9 with TRBJ2-1; D possibly corresponds to TRBD2 (6 bases). Trimming shortened V by 0 bases and J by 5 bases, and 12 bases separated the two germline ends. The CDR3 sequence is 15 residues long. Germline V CDR1 and CDR2: SGDLS, YYNGEE. CDR3 protein: CASSVGGRPHNEQFF. The CDR3 coding sequence is TGTGCCAGCAGCGTAGGAGGGAGGCCCCACAATGAGCAGTTCTTC.

The J gene is TRBJ2-3, the V gene TRBV4-2, with unresolved D. Germline V gene data show CDR1 as LGHNA and CDR2 as YNFKEQ. V was cut by 0 bases and J by 2 bases, with 12 bases left in between. The CDR3 loop spans 16 amino acids. CDR3 nucleotide sequence: TGTGCCAGCAGCCAAGAATGGGCGACACACACAGATACGCAGTATTTT. Translated, it gives CASSQEWATHTDTQYF.

The chain joins TRBV10-1 to TRBJ2-7; D uncertain. Trimming removed 1 base at V and 0 bases at J, with 10 bases between. Looked up from germline, CDR1 is WNHNN and CDR2 is SYGVQD (reference sequence). This CDR3 is built from 15 residues. In DNA form, the CDR3 reads TGCGCCAGCAGTGAGTTCCCGGAGAGCTCCTACGAGCAGTACTTC. Translating gives CASSEFPESSYEQYF.

The V gene is TRBV5-1, the J gene TRBJ1-6; possible D gene TRBD1, 5 bases. The CDR3 is made up of 15 amino acids. Germline CDR1 and CDR2: SGHRS and YFSETQ. The V gene lost 4 bases and the J gene lost 11 bases, with 19 bases spanning the gap. The CDR3 coding sequence is TGCGCCAGCAGCCGGGAGGACCGACAGACTACACCCCTCCACTTT. Translation: CASSREDRQTTPLHF.

The rearrangement links TRBV12-5 to TRBJ2-3; TRBD2 might be the D (6 bases). CDR3 length: 13 residues. The germline V gene has CDR1 LGHNT and CDR2 FRNRAP. V lost 5 bases, J lost 4 bases, and 10 bases lay in between. As DNA, the CDR3 is TGTGCTAGTGGTCCCACTAGCTCAGATACGCAGTATTTT. Translated, it gives CASGPTSSDTQYF.

Regarding this clone: Other DNA sequences in the sample encode the same CDR3. The rearrangement links TRBV19 to TRBJ1-5; D might be TRBD1 (5 bases). The CDR3 has 13 residues. Germline CDR1 LNHDA, CDR2 SQIVND (reference sequence). V was clipped by 3 bases and J by 3 bases, with 6 bases between them. The CDR3 region is CASSIRVNQPQHF. In nucleotides, the CDR3 is TGTGCCAGTAGTATCAGGGTCAATCAGCCCCAGCATTTT. The entire variable domain, with the rest obtained from reference TRBV19 and TRBJ1-5, is as follows: DGGITQSPKYLFRKEGQNVTLSCEQNLNHDAMYWYRQDPGQGLRLIYYSQIVNDFQKGDIAEGYSVSREKKESFPLTVTSAQKNPTAFYLCASSIRVNQPQHFGDGTRLSIL.

This chain uses TRBV7-9 with TRBJ2-7; no firm D call. CDR3 size: 11 residues. From germline, CDR1 is SEHNR and CDR2 FQNEAQ (reference sequence). V shed 5 bases and J shed 7 bases, with 9 bases lying between them. CDR3 loop: CASSGPGEQYF. CDR3 nucleotide sequence: TGTGCCAGCAGCGGGCCAGGAGAGCAGTACTTC.

The chain carries TRBV7-3 and TRBJ2-2, with a tentative D call TRBD1 (6 bases). CDR1 is SGHTA and CDR2 is FQGTGA in the germline V gene. The CDR3 is 15 amino acids. The V end was cut by 5 bases, the J end by 0 bases, with 10 bases between. CDR3 protein: CASSHRDTNTGELFF. The CDR3 nucleotides read TGTGCCAGCAGCCACCGGGACACGAACACCGGGGAGCTGTTTTTT.

J is TRBJ1-2 and V is TRBV6-5; the D is unclear. Trimming pared 6 bases from V and 8 bases from J, leaving 22 bases between. Germline V gene data show CDR1 as MNHEY and CDR2 as SVGAGI. This CDR3 comprises 15 residues. The DNA of the CDR3 is TGTGCCAGCAGCCCTGCTGTTTGGGCCGAGGGAGGCTACACCTTC. Amino acids: CASSPAVWAEGGYTF.

The chain employs TRBV4-1 and TRBJ2-6; D not resolved. Germline CDR1 is MGHRA and CDR2 is YSYEKL. The CDR3 consists of 19 residues. The V gene lost 1 base and the J gene lost 0 bases, with 16 bases spanning the gap. The CDR3 region is CASSQGARAGLSGANVLTF. DNA of the CDR3: TGCGCCAGCAGCCAAGGAGCCCGAGCAGGCCTCTCTGGGGCCAACGTCCTGACTTTC.

The genes are TRBV9 and TRBJ2-2; D perhaps matches TRBD1 (6 bases). This CDR3 has 13 residues. V was cut by 6 bases and J by 6 bases, with 12 bases left in between. Germline V gene data show CDR1 as SGDLS and CDR2 as YYNGEE. CDR3 protein: CASTRGGAGELFF. CDR3 nucleotides: TGTGCCAGCACCAGGGGTGGCGCCGGGGAGCTGTTTTTT.